A single sample gave rise to the 14 T cell receptor beta chains below, sequenced in a study of CD8+CD57+ T cells in acquired aplastic anemia. Genomic DNA constituted the template upon which TCR beta VDJ and CDR3 profiling was performed. From the reads, TCRdb called clonotypes with MiXCR, one entry per CDR3 protein. Of roughly 160,000 distinct CDR3 sequences listed, over 70% are singletons. Sequencing was done on patients that had shown CD8+CD57+ cell expansion by flow cytometry. Sequencing was performed on sorted CD4+, CD8+, or CD8+CD57+ T cells (not recorded which) from PBMCs. The receptors here all came from a human donor with aplastic anemia.

Ten or more counts support this clonotype. This chain links TRBV5-1 with TRBJ1-2, with D possibly being TRBD1 (5 bases). In germline, CDR1 is SGHRS, CDR2 YFSETQ. V lost 6 bases, J lost 8 bases, and 23 bases lay in between. The length of the CDR3 is 15 residues. This chain's CDR3 is CASNPLGGPRAGYTF. Here the CDR3 DNA reads TGCGCCAGCAACCCTCTGGGGGGACCCCGGGCCGGCTACACCTTC.

The rearrangement uses TRBV7-8 and TRBJ1-6, with D unresolved. The CDR3 spans 11 residues. The V gene lost 1 base and the J gene lost 10 bases, with 2 bases spanning the gap. Germline CDR1 is SGHVS and CDR2 is FQNEAQ. Here the CDR3 DNA reads TGTGCCAGCAGCTTAGGCTCACCCCTCCACTTT. It is translated as CASSLGSPLHF. The full variable domain, in which reference TRBV7-8 and TRBJ1-6 provide the parts outside the CDR3, is GAGVSQSPRYKVAKRGQDVALRCDPISGHVSLFWYQQALGQGPEFLTYFQNEAQLDKSGLPSDRFFAERPEGSVSTLKIQRTQQEDSAVYLCASSLGSPLHFGNGTRLTVT.

The chain has TRBV7-2 and TRBJ1-6; D perhaps matches TRBD1 (5 bases). The CDR3 loop spans 13 amino acids. Germline V gene data show CDR1 as SGHTA and CDR2 as FQGNSA. V lost 3 bases, J lost 8 bases, and 8 bases lay in between. CDR3 nucleotide sequence: TGTGCCAGCAGCTTTGGGGGGGATTCACCCCTCCACTTT. This translates into CASSFGGDSPLHF.

J is TRBJ2-6 and V is TRBV10-3, with 8 bases identical to TRBD1. There are 16 residues in the CDR3. V gave up 5 bases and J gave up 0 bases; unmatched junction bases: 3. The V gene's germline CDR1 is ENHRY and CDR2 SYGVKD. The CDR3 reads CAISRQGNSGANVLTF. CDR3 sequence (DNA): TGTGCCATCAGTAGACAGGGGAACTCTGGGGCCAACGTCCTGACTTTC.

The chain uses TRBV7-2 and TRBJ1-5; D perhaps matches TRBD1 (5 bases). This CDR3 has 13 amino acids. Germline V gene data show CDR1 as SGHTA and CDR2 as FQGNSA. The V end lost 3 bases, the J end lost 4 bases, and 7 bases lay between the germline ends. CDR3 amino acids: CASSFGGNQPQHF. The DNA for the CDR3 is TGTGCCAGCAGCTTCGGGGGAAATCAGCCCCAGCATTTT.

This rearrangement joins TRBV14 to TRBJ2-7; tentative D call: TRBD1 (7 bases). The germline V gene has CDR1 SGHDN and CDR2 FVKESK. With 1 base removed from V and 3 bases from J, the gap between germline ends came to 13 bases. This CDR3 has 15 amino acids. For the CDR3, the DNA is TGTGCCAGCAGCCAAGGGGCGGGACAGCACTACGAGCAGTACTTC. This encodes CASSQGAGQHYEQYF.

The V and J genes are TRBV19 and TRBJ1-2; TRBD1 aligns across 9 bases. This CDR3 spans 14 amino acids. V lost 3 bases to trimming and J lost 6 bases; unmatched junction nucleotides: 5. Germline lookup yields CDR1 LNHDA and CDR2 SQIVND (reference sequence). The CDR3 DNA sequence: TGTGCCAGTAGTATGACAGGGGGAAATCATGGCTACACCTTC. Its protein product is CASSMTGGNHGYTF.

This chain joins TRBV27 and TRBJ1-2; maybe TRBD1 (5 bases). The CDR3 spans 13 residues. V was pared by 4 bases and J by 7 bases, with 13 bases between. Looked up from germline, CDR1 is MNHEY and CDR2 is SMNVEV (reference sequence). The CDR3 bases are TGTGCCAGCAGTTCCCTATTGGGGGTTGGCTACACCTTC. It translates to CASSSLLGVGYTF.

The chain recombines TRBV27 with TRBJ1-3, with D maybe TRBD1 (5 bases). Trimming shortened V by 6 bases and J by 4 bases, and 13 bases separated the two germline ends. The CDR3 is 14 amino acids. From germline, CDR1 is MNHEY and CDR2 SMNVEV (reference sequence). CDR3 region: CASSAGLEGNTIYF. In DNA, the CDR3 is TGTGCCAGCAGCGCAGGGTTGGAGGGAAACACCATATATTTT.

The chain combines TRBV20-1 with TRBJ2-7; TRBD1 matches at 9 bases. The CDR3 spans 15 residues. Germline V gene data show CDR1 as DFQATT and CDR2 as SNEGSKA (reference sequence). V lost 3 bases and J lost 1; bases outside the gene matches: 7. CDR3 amino acids: CSARPAGQGSYEQYF. CDR3 bases: TGCAGTGCTAGGCCAGCGGGACAGGGTTCCTACGAGCAGTACTTC.

This sequence joins TRBV15 and TRBJ2-7; 10 bases match TRBD2. The ends lost 1 base at V and 2 bases at J; junction bases unmatched: 2. CDR3 length: 15 amino acids. Per germline, CDR1 LNHNV and CDR2 YYDKDF (reference sequence). The CDR3 DNA reads TGTGCCACCAGCAGAGGTGGGACTAGCGCCTACGAGCAGTACTTC. It translates to CATSRGGTSAYEQYF.

The chain couples TRBV9 to TRBJ1-6; weak D call: TRBD1 (5 bases). Germline V CDR1 and CDR2: SGDLS, YYNGEE. This CDR3 spans 15 amino acids. Trimming shortened V by 1 base and J by 7 bases, and 12 bases separated the two germline ends. The CDR3 region is CASSVSGQGNSPLHF. CDR3 sequence (DNA): TGTGCCAGCAGCGTATCCGGGCAGGGCAATTCACCCCTCCACTTT.

This chain connects TRBV6-5 to TRBJ1-6; D call uncertain. The CDR3 loop spans 15 amino acids. V dropped 4 bases and J dropped 7 bases, with 14 bases sitting between them. CDR1 is MNHEY, CDR2 SVGAGI, per germline. CDR3 DNA sequence: TGTGCCAGCAGTTCCGTTAACGCAAGAAATTCACCCCTCCACTTT. This codes for CASSSVNARNSPLHF.

In the case of this clonotype: The final CDR3 position lacks the conserved phenylalanine or tryptophan, pointing to a likely read error. This sequence joins TRBV7-2 and TRBJ2-7; D may be TRBD1 (6 bases). There are 12 residues in the CDR3. Germline CDR1 and CDR2: SGHTA and FQGNSA. Trimming removed 5 bases from V and 4 bases from J, with 9 bases in between. The CDR3 reads CASSKTGYEQYS. Here the CDR3 DNA reads TGTGCCAGCAGCAAAACAGGGTACGAGCAGTACTCC.